One TCR beta chain is described in this entry. The germline V gene encodes CDR1 WSHSY and CDR2 SAAADI. This CDR3 is built from 14 residues. Trimming pared 3 bases from V and 8 bases from J, leaving 13 bases between. The entry originates in a study of blood T cell repertoires in COVID-19. The wider study: The samples span acute and convalescent COVID-19 from the United States, Italy and Spain. Sample material is recorded as cDNA or gDNA derived from T cells, B-cell-depleted T cells, or PBMCs.

Original handling: Estimates of nucleated cell counts were drawn from the amplification of reference gene primers. The protocol was immunoSEQ multiplex PCR, while the TCRdb copy is restricted to in-frame clones and leaves out a portion. Clone size and the V and J calls come from that table; the DNA yielded D and trimming. The sample carries about 150,000 clones, about 82% recorded once. Material for sequencing was peripheral blood. The rearrangement joins TRBV10-2 to TRBJ2-2; D may be TRBD1 (6 bases). The TCR was taken from a woman in her forties with active or convalescent COVID-19. CDR3 DNA sequence: TGCGCCAGCAGTGATGGGCAGGGACATGGGGAGCTGTTTTTT. Amino acid sequence: CASSDGQGHGELFF.